A selection of T cell receptor beta chains follows, all from one sample in a study of blood T cells in healthy people across ages. A single record per CDR3 protein comes from TCRdb applying MiXCR to the 5' RACE reads. The sample contains 1.5 million to 2 million distinct CDR3 sequences, roughly a third of which appear only once. Material: blood. These TCRs come from a woman aged 25-40 years in good health. CDR3s include the opening cysteine and the closing phenylalanine or tryptophan. The D gene is left open where the match is weak. Not every row has a clone size; where given, it reads once, few, many or a size class.

V gene,J gene,clone size,D gene,CDR3 protein,CDR3 DNA
TRBV20-1,TRBJ2-3,NA,NA,CSAEGGASTDTQYF,TGCAGTGCCGAGGGGGGGGCCAGCACAGATACGCAGTATTTT
TRBV5-1,TRBJ1-2,NA,TRBD1,CASSSTGAGGYTF,TGCGCCAGCAGCTCGACAGGGGCCGGGGGCTACACCTTC
TRBV15,TRBJ2-7,NA,NA,CATSSGGYRESDEQYF,TGTGCCACCAGCAGTGGGGGGTACAGGGAATCAGACGAGCAGTACTTC
TRBV10-3,TRBJ1-1,NA,NA,CAISGQSLKNTEAFF,TGTGCCATCAGTGGACAGTCCCTGAAGAACACTGAAGCTTTCTTT
TRBV3-1,TRBJ2-7,few,NA,CASSPISDASYEQYF,TGTGCCAGCAGCCCTATCTCGGACGCATCTTACGAGCAGTACTTC
TRBV20-1,TRBJ2-6,NA,NA,CSAREGKPGANVLTF,TGCAGTGCTAGAGAGGGGAAACCTGGGGCCAACGTCCTGACTTTC
TRBV6-5,TRBJ2-1,NA,NA,CASSGDYNEQFF,TGTGCCAGCTCTGGGGACTACAATGAGCAGTTCTTC
TRBV6-2/TRBV6-3,TRBJ1-1,NA,NA,CASSYSIGPGTEAFF,TGTGCCAGCAGTTACTCGATAGGACCGGGCACTGAAGCTTTCTTT
TRBV9,TRBJ2-3,few,TRBD2,CASNLAGANTDTQYF,TGTGCCAGCAACCTAGCGGGGGCGAACACAGATACGCAGTATTTT
TRBV21-1,TRBJ2-1,few,NA,CASSLKEIAGGYNEQFF,TGTGCCAGCAGCCTAAAGGAGATAGCGGGAGGCTACAATGAGCAGTTCTTC
TRBV6-6,TRBJ2-3,NA,NA,CASSSARDPDTQYF,TGTGCCAGCAGTTCGGCCAGGGACCCAGATACGCAGTATTTT
TRBV7-9,TRBJ2-1,few,NA,CASSLGQGGSHEQFF,TGTGCCAGCAGCTTAGGGCAGGGGGGCTCCCATGAGCAGTTCTTC
TRBV7-8,TRBJ2-1,NA,TRBD2,CASSQRLAGYHNEQFF,TGTGCCAGCAGCCAACGACTAGCGGGTTACCACAATGAGCAGTTCTTC
TRBV4-1,TRBJ1-2,few,NA,CASSQTVNHNYGYTF,TGCGCCAGCAGCCAAACTGTGAATCACAACTATGGCTACACCTTC
TRBV20-1,TRBJ2-7,NA,TRBD2,CSATSGLAYEQYF,TGCAGTGCTACCTCCGGACTAGCCTACGAGCAGTACTTC
TRBV25-1,TRBJ1-1,once,NA,CASSESPGEAFF,TGTGCCAGCAGTGAATCCCCAGGAGAAGCTTTCTTT
TRBV3-1,TRBJ2-1,NA,NA,CASSLSTSHEQFF,TGTGCCAGCAGCCTATCGACCAGTCATGAGCAGTTCTTC
TRBV20-1,TRBJ2-7,NA,TRBD1,CRAGKDRGLGEQYF,TGCAGGGCTGGCAAGGACAGGGGGCTAGGCGAGCAGTACTTC
TRBV6-1,TRBJ2-1,NA,NA,CASSEVRGGRGDEQFF,TGTGCCAGCAGTGAGGTCCGCGGAGGCCGAGGCGATGAGCAGTTCTTC
TRBV4-2,TRBJ2-7,many,TRBD2,CASSQGRSGTNHGEQYF,TGTGCCAGCAGCCAAGGTAGATCCGGGACTAACCACGGCGAGCAGTACTTC
TRBV6-5,TRBJ1-6,NA,NA,CASSRELGSPLHF,TGTGCCAGCAGCCGGGAATTGGGATCACCCCTCCACTTT
TRBV6-4,TRBJ2-7,few,NA,CASSIDREAEQYF,TGTGCCAGCAGTATCGACAGGGAGGCCGAGCAGTACTTC
TRBV7-6,TRBJ1-1,few,TRBD1,CASSSPGQGRLGTEAFF,TGTGCCAGCAGCTCTCCCGGACAGGGGAGATTGGGCACTGAAGCTTTCTTT
TRBV27,TRBJ2-5,few,NA,CASSLTALEEETQYF,TGTGCCAGCAGTTTAACGGCTCTAGAAGAGGAGACCCAGTACTTC
TRBV20-1,TRBJ1-5,NA,NA,CSASRGGNQPQHF,TGCAGTGCTAGCAGGGGTGGCAATCAGCCCCAGCATTTT
TRBV29-1,TRBJ1-4,NA,NA,CSFRGGTEKLFF,TGCAGCTTTAGAGGGGGGACAGAAAAACTGTTTTTT
TRBV11-2,TRBJ2-1,NA,TRBD2,CASSEGLAVWNEQFF,TGTGCCAGCAGCGAGGGACTAGCCGTATGGAATGAGCAGTTCTTC
TRBV15,TRBJ2-3,few,NA,CATSRDGSTDTQYF,TGTGCCACCAGCAGAGATGGGAGCACAGATACGCAGTATTTT
TRBV6-5,TRBJ1-5,NA,NA,CASSPEDPDPHQPQHF,TGTGCCAGCAGTCCTGAGGACCCGGACCCACATCAGCCCCAGCATTTT
TRBV7-3,TRBJ2-3,NA,NA,CASSLSREITDTQYF,TGTGCCAGCAGCTTAAGCAGGGAAATCACAGATACGCAGTATTTT
TRBV30,TRBJ2-1,NA,NA,CAWRVPFSYNEQFF,TGTGCCTGGAGGGTCCCATTCTCCTACAATGAGCAGTTCTTC
TRBV6-5,TRBJ2-7,many,TRBD1,CASSQGQGPPYEQYF,TGTGCCAGCAGTCAAGGACAGGGACCCCCCTACGAGCAGTACTTC
TRBV7-2,TRBJ2-7,many,NA,CASSYRDSYYEQYF,TGTGCCAGCAGCTACCGGGACTCCTACTACGAGCAGTACTTC
TRBV20-1,TRBJ1-2,NA,TRBD1,CSAYRGPGYGYTF,TGCAGTGCTTACAGGGGGCCGGGCTATGGCTACACCTTC
TRBV28,TRBJ2-5,few,NA,CASRFGYRGSQETQYF,TGTGCCAGCAGATTTGGATACCGGGGGAGCCAAGAGACCCAGTACTTC
TRBV20-1,TRBJ2-1,many,NA,CSANRQTGSNEQFF,TGCAGTGCCAATAGACAGACAGGAAGCAATGAGCAGTTCTTC
TRBV10-3,TRBJ2-6,many,NA,CAISGTDGSGANVLTF,TGTGCCATCAGTGGTACGGACGGGTCTGGGGCCAACGTCCTGACTTTC
TRBV9,TRBJ2-3,NA,TRBD2,CASSVLGRGGDTQYF,TGTGCCAGCAGCGTGCTCGGGAGGGGGGGAGATACGCAGTATTTT
TRBV9,TRBJ2-5,NA,NA,CASSVGLGEGETQYF,TGTGCCAGCAGCGTAGGACTAGGGGAAGGAGAGACCCAGTACTTC
TRBV25-1,TRBJ1-2,few,TRBD1,CASSESFQGARGYTF,TGTGCCAGCAGTGAATCTTTCCAGGGGGCGCGTGGCTACACCTTC
TRBV7-6,TRBJ2-5,many,NA,CASSLGAWGGETQYF,TGTGCCAGCAGCTTGGGTGCTTGGGGAGGAGAGACCCAGTACTTC
TRBV20-1,TRBJ1-2,few,NA,CSAGTRANYGYTF,TGCAGTGCAGGAACCAGAGCTAACTATGGCTACACCTTC
TRBV5-1,TRBJ1-5,NA,NA,CASSAAGGWNQPQHF,TGCGCCAGCAGCGCGGCGGGGGGCTGGAATCAGCCCCAGCATTTT
TRBV20-1,TRBJ2-7,NA,NA,CSAHRDYEQYF,TGCAGTGCGCACCGGGACTACGAGCAGTACTTC
TRBV5-5,TRBJ2-6,NA,NA,CASRPRFCRSGANVLTF,TGTGCCAGCAGGCCCCGATTCTGCCGCTCTGGGGCCAACGTCCTGACTTTC
TRBV5-1,TRBJ2-7,few,NA,CASSLEGLSLPYEQYF,TGCGCCAGCAGCTTGGAGGGGCTTAGCCTTCCCTACGAGCAGTACTTC
TRBV20-1,TRBJ2-5,NA,NA,CSAQTSDEQYF,TGCAGTGCCCAGACTTCGGATGAGCAGTACTTC
TRBV6-1,TRBJ2-3,few,TRBD2,CASSEITSGSVKDTQYF,TGTGCCAGCAGTGAAATTACTAGCGGGAGCGTAAAAGATACGCAGTATTTT
TRBV6-5,TRBJ2-5,few,TRBD2,CASTQGLANQETQYF,TGTGCCAGCACCCAGGGACTAGCGAACCAAGAGACCCAGTACTTC
TRBV20-1,TRBJ2-7,few,NA,CSARNFQRGRGYEQYF,TGCAGTGCTCGCAACTTTCAAAGAGGAAGGGGGTACGAGCAGTACTTC
TRBV24-1,TRBJ2-5,NA,NA,CATSDLLANSYNEQYF,TGTGCCACCAGTGACCTACTAGCAAACTCCTACAATGAGCAGTACTTC
TRBV2,TRBJ2-1,NA,TRBD1,CASRVDRAIRNEQFF,TGTGCCAGCAGGGTGGACAGGGCCATCCGGAATGAGCAGTTCTTC
TRBV7-9,TRBJ1-5,NA,NA,CASNSTGGGINQPQHF,TGTGCCAGCAACTCGACCGGGGGCGGGATAAATCAGCCCCAGCATTTT
TRBV2,TRBJ1-5,NA,NA,CASEAKAQPQHF,TGTGCCAGCGAAGCTAAGGCTCAGCCCCAGCATTTT